The text below deals with one T cell receptor beta chain. The antigen remains unidentified. The same CDR3 can be traced to other DNA sequences in this sample. The data belong to a study of shared clonotypes between healthy human individuals. Data came from immunoSEQ multiplex PCR; TCRdb stores just in-frame clones and leaves some out. This sample yields some 2.1 million clones, of which over 85% are seen a single time; around 0.13% belongs to the top ten. Adult Caucasians living in Nashville, Tennessee made up all of the donors. Study-level results: It was the non-shared clonotypes that had lower generation probabilities than clonotypes shared by all four donors.

The CDR3 extends over 15 amino acids. V trimming: 5 bases; J trimming: 2 bases; junction bases outside the gene matches: 4. Per the germline V gene, CDR1 is SGHNT and CDR2 is YYREEE (reference sequence). The chain carries TRBV5-4 and TRBJ2-5, with 12 bases matching TRBD2. The sequencing sample was made of naive CD4+ T cells sorted from blood. The subset is: CD45RA+ positively selected. This receptor was taken from a man aged 18 to 30 in good health. The CDR3 DNA sequence: TGTGCCAGCAGTTTAGGACTAGCGGGACAAGAGACCCAGTACTTC. Translating it yields CASSLGLAGQETQYF.